This TCR beta chain was identified during a study of blood T cell repertoires in COVID-19. Study in general: The analysed material was cDNA or gDNA that came from T cells, B-cell-depleted T cells, or PBMCs.

In the authors' workflow: Cell counts per sample came from amplifying reference gene primers. The repertoire was sequenced with immunoSEQ multiplex PCR; TCRdb's copy has only in-frame clones and lacks some. V and J calls plus clone size are reproduced from that table; the DNA served to infer D and trimming. The sample comprises 210,000 or so clones, more than 75% of which are singletons, and around 4.7% rests with the top ten. The CDR3 is made up of 15 amino acids. Trimming at V came to 5 bases and at J to 4 bases, leaving 5 bases not matched to a gene. In germline, CDR1 is SGHNT, CDR2 YYREEE (reference sequence). This clone was observed a handful of times. Which cohort a participant joined came from the clinical history participants gave.

The receptor's source is a young man with acute COVID-19. V and J are TRBV5-4 and TRBJ2-1, with TRBD2 matching 11 bases. Material: PBMCs or T cells enriched from blood (not recorded which). The CDR3, as DNA: TGTGCCAGCAGGCTGGGGACTAGCGGTTACAATGAGCAGTTCTTC. It translates to CASRLGTSGYNEQFF.